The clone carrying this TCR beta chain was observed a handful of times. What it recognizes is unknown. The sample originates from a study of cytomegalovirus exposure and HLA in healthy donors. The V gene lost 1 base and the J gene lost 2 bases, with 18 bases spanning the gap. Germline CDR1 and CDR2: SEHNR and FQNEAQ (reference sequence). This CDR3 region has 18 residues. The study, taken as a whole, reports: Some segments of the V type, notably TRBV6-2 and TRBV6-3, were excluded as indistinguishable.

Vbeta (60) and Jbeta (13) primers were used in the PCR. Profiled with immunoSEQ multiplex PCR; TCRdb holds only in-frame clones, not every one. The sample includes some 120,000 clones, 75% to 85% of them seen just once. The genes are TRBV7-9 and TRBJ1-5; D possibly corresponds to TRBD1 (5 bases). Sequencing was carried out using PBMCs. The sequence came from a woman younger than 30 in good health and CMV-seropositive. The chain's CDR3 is CASSLGGGQGRGNQPQHF. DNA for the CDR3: TGTGCCAGCAGCTTAGGGGGCGGTCAGGGCAGGGGCAATCAGCCCCAGCATTTT.